Below are 7 T cell receptor beta chains sequenced from a single sample in a study of CD8+CD57+ T cells in acquired aplastic anemia. The use of genomic DNA as template underpinned the TCR beta VDJ and CDR3 profiling. TCRdb re-derived calls from the reads in MiXCR, one entry per CDR3 protein. The sample shows 180,000 or so distinct CDR3 sequences, 63% of them seen only once. An expansion of CD8+CD57+ cells by flow cytometry had been shown in patients chosen for sequencing. Sequenced sample: sorted CD4+, CD8+, or CD8+CD57+ T cells (not recorded which) from PBMCs. Every receptor here comes from a human donor with aplastic anemia.

The chain has TRBV14 and TRBJ2-3; no reliable D call. This CDR3 has 14 residues. Trimming cost V 1 base and J 7 bases, with 12 bases left between them. Germline CDR1 reads SGHDN; CDR2 reads FVKESK. CDR3: CASSQGVPPNTQYF. The CDR3 bases are TGTGCCAGCAGCCAAGGCGTTCCCCCGAATACGCAGTATTTT.

This clonotype appeared many times. The J gene is TRBJ2-7, the V gene TRBV20-1; D not certain. The V end was cut by 0 bases, the J end by 2 bases, with 11 bases between. The CDR3 totals 14 residues. The germline V gene has CDR1 DFQATT and CDR2 SNEGSKA (reference sequence). For the CDR3, the DNA is TGCAGTGCTAGAGATAATACGAAGACCTACGAGCAGTACTTC. Translation gives CSARDNTKTYEQYF.

This clonotype was seen a few times. The rearrangement joins TRBV7-9 to TRBJ1-1; 7 nucleotides align to TRBD1. This CDR3 has 15 residues. Germline trimming cut 3 bases from V and 3 bases from J; bases unmatched to any gene: 7. The germline gives CDR1 SEHNR, CDR2 FQNEAQ (reference sequence). The CDR3 coding sequence is TGTGCCAGCAGCTTGATCCCGACAGGGTACACTGAAGCTTTCTTT. Translated: CASSLIPTGYTEAFF. Drawing the rest from reference TRBV7-9 and TRBJ1-1, the complete variable domain is DTGVSQNPRHKITKRGQNVTFRCDPISEHNRLYWYRQTLGQGPEFLTYFQNEAQLEKSRLLSDRFSAERPKGSFSTLEIQRTEQGDSAMYLCASSLIPTGYTEAFFGQGTRLTVV.

J is TRBJ1-5 and V is TRBV7-9, with 7 bases lining up with TRBD1. This CDR3 has 15 amino acids. With V trimmed by 5 bases and J by 2 bases, 6 bases remained unmatched. Germline CDR1 is SEHNR and CDR2 is FQNEAQ (reference sequence). The CDR3 region has the DNA TGTGCCAGCAGCAAAGACAGGGTGGGCAATCAGCCCCAGCATTTT. This translates into CASSKDRVGNQPQHF. Full variable domain (outside the CDR3, taken from reference TRBV7-9 and TRBJ1-5): DTGVSQNPRHKITKRGQNVTFRCDPISEHNRLYWYRQTLGQGPEFLTYFQNEAQLEKSRLLSDRFSAERPKGSFSTLEIQRTEQGDSAMYLCASSKDRVGNQPQHFGDGTRLSIL.

This clonotype was counted many times. The chain uses TRBV11-2 and TRBJ1-1, with D possibly TRBD1 on 6 matching bases. The CDR3 has 14 residues. The V gene's germline CDR1 is SGHAT and CDR2 FQNNGV. Trimming took off 5 bases at V and 4 bases at J, with 14 bases between the two ends. In nucleotides, the CDR3 is TGTGCCAGCAGCGTAGTGGGGGGCCTCACTGAAGCTTTCTTT. Translation gives CASSVVGGLTEAFF.

V and J are TRBV2 and TRBJ1-6, with D maybe TRBD1 (6 bases). The V and J ends lost 8 bases and 9 bases respectively, with 17 bases between them. The germline V gene encodes CDR1 SNHLY and CDR2 FYNNEI. The CDR3 sequence is 14 residues long. The CDR3 loop is CASCRTVNSSPLHF. CDR3 nucleotides: TGTGCCAGCTGCAGGACAGTTAATAGTTCACCCCTCCACTTT.

The chain is built from TRBV20-1 and TRBJ2-1; TRBD2 aligns across 10 bases. The CDR3 is 15 residues long. V lost 5 bases and J lost 5; bases outside the gene matches: 9. CDR1 is DFQATT, CDR2 SNEGSKA, per germline (reference sequence). The CDR3 is CSAARTSGSHNEQFF. Written as DNA, the CDR3 is TGCAGTGCTGCCCGGACTAGCGGAAGCCACAATGAGCAGTTCTTC.